This TCR beta chain came from a study of OX40 agonist ivuxolimab in advanced cancers. Overall study findings and caveats: Determination of antigen specificity was not performed for the expanded peripheral T cells.

Trimming took 5 bases from V and 9 from J; bases not matched to a gene: 23. CDR1 MNHEY and CDR2 SMNVEV come from the germline V gene (reference sequence). The CDR3 extends over 19 amino acids. TCRdb keeps only in-frame clones here, not all; method: immunoSEQ multiplex PCR. The table lists more than 95,000 clones, roughly 92% of them singletons. Details on this clone: The antigen is undetermined.

The sequence came from an adult with an advanced solid tumor such as melanoma, head and neck, liver or kidney cancer. V gene TRBV27 combines with J gene TRBJ2-3; TRBD2 aligns across 10 bases. The source was CD4+ or CD8+ T cells sorted from blood, collected in a trial of the OX40 agonist ivuxolimab. The chain's CDR3 is CASSPHPPSSGSALWTQYF. In DNA, the CDR3 is TGTGCCAGCAGTCCCCATCCCCCATCTAGCGGGAGCGCACTTTGGACGCAGTATTTT.